Listed below are T cell receptor beta chains from one sample, sequenced in a study of T-cell memory formation after mild COVID-19. In TCRdb, the 5' RACE reads were re-called with MiXCR into one record per CDR3 protein. The table lists 450,000 or so distinct CDR3 sequences, roughly 25% of them singletons. The source material was PBMCs or a T cell subset sorted from them (not recorded which). These receptors all come from an adult woman who had mild COVID-19 (a few samples of this study predate the infection). Cell type and time point are not known. Both conserved end residues are trimmed from each CDR3. The D gene is left open where the match is weak.

D | V | CDR3
- | TRBV25-1 | ASSVSTNSPLH
- | TRBV3-1 | ASSHEVGKGYT
- | TRBV24-1 | ATSAQETQY
- | TRBV7-9 | ASSPQIGENEQF
TRBD1 | TRBV11-2 | ASSLVGGQAFEQPQH
TRBD2 | TRBV11-3 | ASSLAGGPTGELF
- | TRBV29-1 | SSGAGGDQPQH
TRBD1 | TRBV5-1 | ASSLEGWGQNSYEQY
- | TRBV7-9 | ASSPAEGSTNEKLF
TRBD2 | TRBV5-4 | ASSLGGAGPRDTQY
TRBD2 | TRBV12-3/TRBV12-4 | ASSISTSGRAGEQF
- | TRBV18 | ASSPPSGVGYT
TRBD1 | TRBV7-3 | ASSLTPQGVAGANVLT
- | TRBV4-2 | ASSGTAAQDTQY
TRBD2 | TRBV9 | ASSALPLAGGRNEQF
- | TRBV6-6 | ASLRGAPTDTQY
TRBD1 | TRBV5-1 | ASSLVSQGARGETQY
- | TRBV7-9 | ASSPSHEQY
- | TRBV4-1 | ASSQEPGKGINQPQH
- | TRBV20-1 | SAVRLAFQETQY
TRBD2 | TRBV5-1 | ASAPRAGGSTDTQY
- | TRBV9 | ASSSARNGNTEAF
- | TRBV12-3/TRBV12-4 | ASAGAFSNQPQH
- | TRBV15 | ATSRERDVTEAF
- | TRBV15 | ATSRDSTEKLF
- | TRBV11-3 | ASSLRRGTDTQY
- | TRBV11-2 | ASSAHTVSGANVLT